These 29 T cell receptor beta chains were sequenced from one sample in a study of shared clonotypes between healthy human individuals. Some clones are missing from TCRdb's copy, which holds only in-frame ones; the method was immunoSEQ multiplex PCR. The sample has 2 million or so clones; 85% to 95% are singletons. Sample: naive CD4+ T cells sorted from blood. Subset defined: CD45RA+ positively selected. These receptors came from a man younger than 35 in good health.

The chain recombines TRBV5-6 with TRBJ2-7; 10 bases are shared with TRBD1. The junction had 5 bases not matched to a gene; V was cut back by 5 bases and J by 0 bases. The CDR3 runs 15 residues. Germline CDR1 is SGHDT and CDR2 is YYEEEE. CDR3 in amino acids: CASRRGQGLSYEQYF. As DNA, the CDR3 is TGTGCCAGCAGAAGGGGACAGGGGCTCTCCTACGAGCAGTACTTC. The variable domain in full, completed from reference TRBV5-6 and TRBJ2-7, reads DAGVTQSPTHLIKTRGQQVTLRCSPKSGHDTVSWYQQALGQGPQFIFQYYEEEERQRGNFPDRFSGHQFPNYSSELNVNALLLGDSALYLCASRRGQGLSYEQYFGPGTRLTVT.

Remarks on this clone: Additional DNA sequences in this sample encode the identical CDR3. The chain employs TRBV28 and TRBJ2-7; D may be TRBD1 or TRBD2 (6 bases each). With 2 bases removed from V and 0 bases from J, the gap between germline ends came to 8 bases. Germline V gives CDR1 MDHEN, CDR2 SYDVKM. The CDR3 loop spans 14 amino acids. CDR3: CASSLRGASYEQYF. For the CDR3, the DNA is TGTGCCAGCAGTTTAAGGGGGGCCTCCTACGAGCAGTACTTC. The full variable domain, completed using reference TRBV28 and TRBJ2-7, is DVKVTQSSRYLVKRTGEKVFLECVQDMDHENMFWYRQDPGLGLRLIYFSYDVKMKEKGDIPEGYSVSREKKERFSLILESASTNQTSMYLCASSLRGASYEQYFGPGTRLTVT.

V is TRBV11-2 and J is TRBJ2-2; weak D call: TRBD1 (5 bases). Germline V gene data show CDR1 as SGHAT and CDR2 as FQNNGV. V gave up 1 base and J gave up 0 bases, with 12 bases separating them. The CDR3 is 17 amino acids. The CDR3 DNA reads TGTGCCAGCAGCTTAGGGGGCAAGATATCGAACACCGGGGAGCTGTTTTTT. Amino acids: CASSLGGKISNTGELFF.

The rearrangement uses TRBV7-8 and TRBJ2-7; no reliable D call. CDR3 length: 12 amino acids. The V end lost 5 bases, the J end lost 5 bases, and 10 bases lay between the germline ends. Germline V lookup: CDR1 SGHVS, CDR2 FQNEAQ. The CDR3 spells CASSSGFDEQYF. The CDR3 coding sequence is TGTGCCAGCAGCAGTGGGTTCGACGAGCAGTACTTC.

The CDR3 here is CAGRGPQPQHF. Here the CDR3 DNA reads TGTGCCGGAAGGGGGCCTCAGCCCCAGCATTTT. The chain uses TRBV6-1 and TRBJ1-5; 7 bases map to TRBD1. This CDR3 region has 11 residues. V shed 11 bases, J shed 6 bases, and the junction held 4 bases outside the gene matches. Germline CDR1 MNHNS, CDR2 SASEGT.

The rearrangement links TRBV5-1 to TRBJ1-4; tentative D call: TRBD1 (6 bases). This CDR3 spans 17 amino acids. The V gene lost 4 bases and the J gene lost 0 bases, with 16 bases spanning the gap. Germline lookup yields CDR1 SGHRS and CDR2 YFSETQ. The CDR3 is CASSPGGTSATNEKLFF. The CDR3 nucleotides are TGCGCCAGCAGCCCTGGGGGGACATCTGCAACTAATGAAAAACTGTTTTTT.

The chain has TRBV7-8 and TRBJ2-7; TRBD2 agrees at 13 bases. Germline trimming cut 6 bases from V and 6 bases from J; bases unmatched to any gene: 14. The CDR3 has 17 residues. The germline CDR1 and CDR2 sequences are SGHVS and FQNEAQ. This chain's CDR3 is CASRQSRTSGRHGEQYF. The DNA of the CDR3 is TGTGCCAGCAGGCAGTCCAGGACTAGCGGGAGACACGGCGAGCAGTACTTC.

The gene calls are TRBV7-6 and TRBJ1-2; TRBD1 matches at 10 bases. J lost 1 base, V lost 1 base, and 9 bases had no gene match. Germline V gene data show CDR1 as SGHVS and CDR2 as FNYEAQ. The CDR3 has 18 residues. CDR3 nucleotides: TGTGCCAGCAGCTTAGAGGGTCTGGGACAGGGGCTTAACTATGGCTACACCTTC. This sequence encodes CASSLEGLGQGLNYGYTF. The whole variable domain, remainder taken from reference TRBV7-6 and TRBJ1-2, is GAGVSQSPRYKVTKRGQDVALRCDPISGHVSLYWYRQALGQGPEFLTYFNYEAQQDKSGLPNDRFSAERPEGSISTLTIQRTEQRDSAMYRCASSLEGLGQGLNYGYTFGSGTRLTVV.

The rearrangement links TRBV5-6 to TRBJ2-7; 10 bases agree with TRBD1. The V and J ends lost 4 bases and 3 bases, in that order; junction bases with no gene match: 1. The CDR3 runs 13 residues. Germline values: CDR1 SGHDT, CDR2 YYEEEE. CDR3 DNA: TGTGCCAGCAGCGGACAGGGGGGCTACGAGCAGTACTTC. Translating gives CASSGQGGYEQYF. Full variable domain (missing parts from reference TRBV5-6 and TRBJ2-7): DAGVTQSPTHLIKTRGQQVTLRCSPKSGHDTVSWYQQALGQGPQFIFQYYEEEERQRGNFPDRFSGHQFPNYSSELNVNALLLGDSALYLCASSGQGGYEQYFGPGTRLTVT.

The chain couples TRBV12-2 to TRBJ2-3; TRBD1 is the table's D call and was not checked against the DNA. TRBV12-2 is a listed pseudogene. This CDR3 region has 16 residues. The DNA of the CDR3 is TGTGCAAGTCGCCCCGGACAGGGGGTTAGCACAGATACGCAGTATTTT. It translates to CASRPGQGVSTDTQYF.

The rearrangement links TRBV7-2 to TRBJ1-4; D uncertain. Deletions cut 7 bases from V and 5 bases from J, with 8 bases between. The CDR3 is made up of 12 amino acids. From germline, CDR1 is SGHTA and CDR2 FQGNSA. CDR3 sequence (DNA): TGTGCCAGCACTCGAACGAATGAAAAACTGTTTTTT. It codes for CASTRTNEKLFF.

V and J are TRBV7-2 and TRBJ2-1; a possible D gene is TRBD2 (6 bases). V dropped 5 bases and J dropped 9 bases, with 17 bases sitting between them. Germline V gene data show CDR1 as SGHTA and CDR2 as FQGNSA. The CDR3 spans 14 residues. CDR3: CASSPPSVGTEQFF. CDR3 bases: TGTGCCAGCAGCCCTCCTAGCGTCGGTACTGAGCAGTTCTTC. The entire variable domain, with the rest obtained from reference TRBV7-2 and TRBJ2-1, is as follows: GAGVSQSPSNKVTEKGKDVELRCDPISGHTALYWYRQSLGQGLEFLIYFQGNSAPDKSGLPSDRFSAERTGGSVSTLTIQRTQQEDSAVYLCASSPPSVGTEQFFGPGTRLTVL.

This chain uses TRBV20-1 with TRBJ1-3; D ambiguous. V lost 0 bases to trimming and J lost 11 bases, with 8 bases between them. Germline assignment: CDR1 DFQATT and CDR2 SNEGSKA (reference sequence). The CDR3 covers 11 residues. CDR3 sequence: CSARDFISIYF. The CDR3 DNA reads TGCAGTGCTAGAGATTTCATCTCCATATATTTT.

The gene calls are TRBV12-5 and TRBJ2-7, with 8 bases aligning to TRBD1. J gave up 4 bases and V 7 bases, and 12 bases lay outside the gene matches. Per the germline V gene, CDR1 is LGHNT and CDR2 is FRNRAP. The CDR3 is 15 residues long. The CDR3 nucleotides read TGTGCTAGTGCCCCCTCCGGACAGGGTTCGTACGAGCAGTACTTC. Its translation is CASAPSGQGSYEQYF. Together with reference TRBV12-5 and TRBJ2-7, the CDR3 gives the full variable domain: DARVTQTPRHKVTEMGQEVTMRCQPILGHNTVFWYRQTMMQGLELLAYFRNRAPLDDSGMPKDRFSAEMPDATLATLKIQPSEPRDSAVYFCASAPSGQGSYEQYFGPGTRLTVT.

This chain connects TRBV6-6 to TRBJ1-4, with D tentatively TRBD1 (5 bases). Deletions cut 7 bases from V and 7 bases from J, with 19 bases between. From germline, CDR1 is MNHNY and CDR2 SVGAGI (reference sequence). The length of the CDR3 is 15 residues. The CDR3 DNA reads TGTGCCAGCACTCTCTCGCCGGGGACCGGTGAAAAACTGTTTTTT. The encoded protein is CASTLSPGTGEKLFF.

The CDR3 DNA follows: TGCAGCGCTCGACGGGGGTCTAATGAAAAACTGTTTTTT. It translates to CSARRGSNEKLFF. The chain carries TRBV29-1 and TRBJ1-4; the D gene is possibly TRBD1 (5 bases). Germline V gene data show CDR1 as SQVTM and CDR2 as ANQGSEA. The CDR3 extends over 13 amino acids. The germline V and J ends were trimmed by 7 bases and 3 bases, with 12 bases remaining between them. The full variable domain, completed using reference TRBV29-1 and TRBJ1-4, is SAVISQKPSRDICQRGTSLTIQCQVDSQVTMMFWYRQQPGQSLTLIATANQGSEATYESGFVIDKFPISRPNLTFSTLTVSNMSPEDSSIYLCSARRGSNEKLFFGSGTQLSVL.

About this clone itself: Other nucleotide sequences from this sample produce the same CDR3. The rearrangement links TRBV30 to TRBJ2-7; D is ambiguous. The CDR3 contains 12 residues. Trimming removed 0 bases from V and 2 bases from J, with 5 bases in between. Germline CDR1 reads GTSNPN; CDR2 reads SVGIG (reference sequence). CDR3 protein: CAWSVRPYEQYF. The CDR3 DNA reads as TGTGCCTGGAGTGTACGACCCTACGAGCAGTACTTC.

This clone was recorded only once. This CDR3 is CAISPETRYGYTF. CDR3 in DNA: TGTGCCATCAGCCCCGAAACTCGGTATGGCTACACCTTC. The chain couples TRBV10-3 to TRBJ1-2; D is uncertain. Germline lookup yields CDR1 ENHRY and CDR2 SYGVKD. Deletions cut 6 bases from V and 5 bases from J, with 13 bases between. The CDR3 runs 13 residues.

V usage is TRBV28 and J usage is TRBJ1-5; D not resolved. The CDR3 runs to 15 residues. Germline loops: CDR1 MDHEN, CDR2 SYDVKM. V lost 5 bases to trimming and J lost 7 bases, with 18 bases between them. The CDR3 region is CASSPQSGEGQPQHF. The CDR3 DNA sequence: TGTGCCAGCAGTCCCCAGTCCGGGGAGGGACAGCCCCAGCATTTT.

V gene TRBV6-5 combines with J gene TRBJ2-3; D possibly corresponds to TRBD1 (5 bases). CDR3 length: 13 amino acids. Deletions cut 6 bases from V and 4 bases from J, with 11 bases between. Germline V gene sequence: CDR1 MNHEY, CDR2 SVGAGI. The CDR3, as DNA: TGTGCCAGCAGGAGACAGCCCCCAGATACGCAGTATTTT. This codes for CASRRQPPDTQYF.

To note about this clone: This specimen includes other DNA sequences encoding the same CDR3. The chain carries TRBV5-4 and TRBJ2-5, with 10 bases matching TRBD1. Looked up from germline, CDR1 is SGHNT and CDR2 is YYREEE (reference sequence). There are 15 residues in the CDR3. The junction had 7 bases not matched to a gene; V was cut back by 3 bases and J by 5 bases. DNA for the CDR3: TGTGCCAGCAGCTCCCCCGGGACAGGGGAGGAGACCCAGTACTTC. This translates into CASSSPGTGEETQYF.

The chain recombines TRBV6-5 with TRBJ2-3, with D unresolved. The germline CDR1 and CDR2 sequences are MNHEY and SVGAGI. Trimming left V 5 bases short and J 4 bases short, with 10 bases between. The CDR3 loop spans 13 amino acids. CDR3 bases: TGTGCCAGCAGTCGACGACATTCAGATACGCAGTATTTT. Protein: CASSRRHSDTQYF.

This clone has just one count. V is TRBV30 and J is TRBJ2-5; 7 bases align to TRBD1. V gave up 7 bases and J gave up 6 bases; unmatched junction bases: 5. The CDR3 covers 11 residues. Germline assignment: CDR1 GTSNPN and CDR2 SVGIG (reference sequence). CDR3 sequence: CASTGEKTQYF. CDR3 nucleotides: TGTGCCTCCACAGGGGAAAAGACCCAGTACTTC. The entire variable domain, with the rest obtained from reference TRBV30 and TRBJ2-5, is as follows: SQTIHQWPATLVQPVGSPLSLECTVEGTSNPNLYWYRQAAGRGLQLLFYSVGIGQISSEVPQNLSASRPQDRQFILSSKKLLLSDSGFYLCASTGEKTQYFGPGTRLLVL.

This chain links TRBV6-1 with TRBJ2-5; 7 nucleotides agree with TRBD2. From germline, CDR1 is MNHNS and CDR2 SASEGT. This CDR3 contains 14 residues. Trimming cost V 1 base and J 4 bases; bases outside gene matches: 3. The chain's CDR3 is CASSEGGRGETQYF. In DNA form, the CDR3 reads TGTGCCAGCAGTGAAGGTGGGAGGGGAGAGACCCAGTACTTC.

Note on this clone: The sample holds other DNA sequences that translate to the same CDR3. CDR3 DNA: TGTGCCAGCAGCGCGGGACGGATTAGCACAGATACGCAGTATTTT. It translates to CASSAGRISTDTQYF. The chain links TRBV9 to TRBJ2-3, with D perhaps given as TRBD1 or TRBD2 (5 bases each). Trimming removed 3 bases from V and 0 bases from J, with 11 bases in between. The V gene's germline CDR1 is SGDLS and CDR2 YYNGEE. The CDR3 spans 15 residues.

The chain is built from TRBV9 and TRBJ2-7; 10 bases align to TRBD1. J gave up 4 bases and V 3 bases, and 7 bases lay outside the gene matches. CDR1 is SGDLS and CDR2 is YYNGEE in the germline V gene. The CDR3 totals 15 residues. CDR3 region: CASSAATGGSYEQYF. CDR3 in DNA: TGTGCCAGCAGCGCCGCGACAGGGGGCTCGTACGAGCAGTACTTC. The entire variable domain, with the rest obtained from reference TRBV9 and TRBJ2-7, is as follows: DSGVTQTPKHLITATGQRVTLRCSPRSGDLSVYWYQQSLDQGLQFLIQYYNGEERAKGNILERFSAQQFPDLHSELNLSSLELGDSALYFCASSAATGGSYEQYFGPGTRLTVT.

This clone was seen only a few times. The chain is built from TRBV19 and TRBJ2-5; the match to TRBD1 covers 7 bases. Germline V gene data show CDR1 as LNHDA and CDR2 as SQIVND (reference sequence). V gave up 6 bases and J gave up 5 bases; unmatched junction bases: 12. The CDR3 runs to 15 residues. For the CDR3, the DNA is TGTGCCAGTAGCTCAGGACAGGCCTTAGGGGAGACCCAGTACTTC. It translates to CASSSGQALGETQYF.

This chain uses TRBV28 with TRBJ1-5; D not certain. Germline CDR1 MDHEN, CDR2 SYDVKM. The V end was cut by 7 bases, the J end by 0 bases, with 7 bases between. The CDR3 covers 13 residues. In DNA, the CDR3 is TGTGCCAGCACCCCACGTAGCAATCAGCCCCAGCATTTT. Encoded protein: CASTPRSNQPQHF.

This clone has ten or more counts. CDR3 loop: CASRGGTGYNSPLHF. In nucleotides, the CDR3 is TGTGCCAGCAGGGGCGGGACAGGCTATAATTCACCCCTCCACTTT. This chain joins TRBV27 and TRBJ1-6; TRBD1 agrees at 8 bases. Trimming took 6 bases from V and 3 from J; bases not matched to a gene: 4. There are 15 residues in the CDR3. The V gene's germline CDR1 is MNHEY and CDR2 SMNVEV (reference sequence).